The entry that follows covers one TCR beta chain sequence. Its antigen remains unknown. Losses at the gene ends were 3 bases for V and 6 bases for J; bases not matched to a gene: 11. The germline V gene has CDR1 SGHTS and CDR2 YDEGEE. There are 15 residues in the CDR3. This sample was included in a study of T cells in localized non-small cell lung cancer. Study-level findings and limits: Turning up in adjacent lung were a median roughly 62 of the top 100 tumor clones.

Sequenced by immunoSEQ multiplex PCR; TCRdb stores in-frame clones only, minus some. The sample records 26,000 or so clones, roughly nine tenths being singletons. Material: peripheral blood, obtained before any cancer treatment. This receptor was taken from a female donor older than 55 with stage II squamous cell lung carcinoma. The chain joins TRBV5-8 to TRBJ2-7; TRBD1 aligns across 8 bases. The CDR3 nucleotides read TGTGCCAGCAGCTGGGCCGGGACAGGTATGGCCGAGCAGTACTTC. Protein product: CASSWAGTGMAEQYF.